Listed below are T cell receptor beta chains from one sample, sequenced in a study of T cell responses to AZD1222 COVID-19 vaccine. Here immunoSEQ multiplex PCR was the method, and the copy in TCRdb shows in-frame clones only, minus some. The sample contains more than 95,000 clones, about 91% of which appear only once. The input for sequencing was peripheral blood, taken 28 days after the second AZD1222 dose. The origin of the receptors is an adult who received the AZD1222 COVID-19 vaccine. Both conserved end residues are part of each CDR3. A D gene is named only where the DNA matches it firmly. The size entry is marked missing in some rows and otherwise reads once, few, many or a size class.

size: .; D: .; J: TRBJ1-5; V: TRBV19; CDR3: CASRSEAGNQPQHF; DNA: TGTGCCAGTAGGTCCGAGGCAGGCAATCAGCCCCAGCATTTT
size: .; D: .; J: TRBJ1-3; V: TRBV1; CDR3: CTSSRFKTADSHDLSGNTIYF; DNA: TGCACCAGCAGCCGCTTTAAGACGGCGGACAGCCACGATCTTTCTGGAAACACCATATATTTT
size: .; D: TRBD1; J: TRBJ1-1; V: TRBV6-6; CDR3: CASSLRPGTGPNTEAFF; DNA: TGTGCCAGCAGTCTACGTCCCGGGACAGGGCCGAACACTGAAGCTTTCTTT
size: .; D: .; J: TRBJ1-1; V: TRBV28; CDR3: CASSLFQKLNTEAFF; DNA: TGTGCCAGCAGTTTATTCCAGAAATTAAACACTGAAGCTTTCTTT
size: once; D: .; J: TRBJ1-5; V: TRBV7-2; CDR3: CASRLNGGRDNQPQHF; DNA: TGTGCCAGCAGACTCAATGGGGGGCGCGACAATCAGCCCCAGCATTTT
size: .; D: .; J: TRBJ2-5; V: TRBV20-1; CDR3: CSVGPRETQYF; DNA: TGCAGTGTTGGGCCTCGCGAGACCCAGTACTTC
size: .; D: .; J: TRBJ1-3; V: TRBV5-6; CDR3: CASSLGVFSGNTIYF; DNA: TGTGCCAGCAGCTTGGGAGTCTTCTCTGGAAACACCATATATTTT
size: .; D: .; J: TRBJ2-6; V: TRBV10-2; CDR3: CASSEREGAGANVLTF; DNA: TGCGCCAGCAGTGAGAGGGAGGGGGCTGGGGCCAACGTCCTGACTTTC
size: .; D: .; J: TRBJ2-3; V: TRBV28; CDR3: CAARERTNTQYF; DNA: TGTGCCGCCCGCGAACGGACGAATACGCAGTATTTT
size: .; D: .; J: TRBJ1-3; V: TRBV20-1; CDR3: CSASVNGNTIYF; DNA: TGCAGTGCTAGTGTCAATGGAAACACCATATATTTT
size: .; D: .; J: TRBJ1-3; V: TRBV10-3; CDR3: CAITPDSSGNTIYF; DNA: TGTGCCATCACACCGGACAGCTCTGGAAACACCATATATTTT
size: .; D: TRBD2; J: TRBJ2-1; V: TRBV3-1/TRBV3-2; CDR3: CASSQDRTSGRANEQFF; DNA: TGTGCCAGCAGCCAAGATCGAACCAGCGGGAGGGCCAATGAGCAGTTCTTC
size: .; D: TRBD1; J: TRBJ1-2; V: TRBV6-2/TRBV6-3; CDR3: CASSYSRTGGHTF; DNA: TGTGCCAGCAGTTACTCGAGGACAGGGGGACACACCTTC
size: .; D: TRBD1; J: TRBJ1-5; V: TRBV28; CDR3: CASSLLGTGVLSQPQHF; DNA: TGTGCCAGCAGTTTACTCGGGACAGGGGTTTTAAGTCAGCCCCAGCATTTT
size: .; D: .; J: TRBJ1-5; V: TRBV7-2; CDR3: CASSRQDSNQPQHF; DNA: TGTGCCAGCAGTCGACAGGATAGCAATCAGCCCCAGCATTTT
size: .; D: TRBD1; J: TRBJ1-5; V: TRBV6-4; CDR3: CASSPGTGGNQPQHF; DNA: TGTGCCAGCAGCCCCGGGACAGGGGGAAATCAGCCCCAGCATTTT
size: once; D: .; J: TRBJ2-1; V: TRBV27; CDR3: CASSSVEQFF; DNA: TGTGCCAGCAGTTCGGTTGAGCAGTTCTTC
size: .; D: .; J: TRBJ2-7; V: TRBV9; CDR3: CASSPGGGGSPYEQYF; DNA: TGTGCCAGCAGCCCAGGGGGGGGCGGGAGCCCCTACGAGCAGTACTTC
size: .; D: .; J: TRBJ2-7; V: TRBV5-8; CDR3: CASRSGIAYEQYF; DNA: TGTGCCAGCAGGTCCGGGATCGCCTACGAGCAGTACTTC
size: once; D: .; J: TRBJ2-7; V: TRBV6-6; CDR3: CASSRYSLGTYEQYF; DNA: TGTGCCAGCAGTCGATATTCCCTCGGGACATACGAGCAGTACTTC
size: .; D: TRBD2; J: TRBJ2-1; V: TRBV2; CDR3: CATYWTREDEQFF; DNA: TGTGCCACATATTGGACTAGGGAAGATGAGCAGTTCTTC
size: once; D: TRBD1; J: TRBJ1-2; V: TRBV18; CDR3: CASSPDRAYGYTF; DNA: TGTGCCAGCTCACCGGACAGGGCATATGGCTACACCTTC
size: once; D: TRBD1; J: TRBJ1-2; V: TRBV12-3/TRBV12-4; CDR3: CASSLGQGTGYTF; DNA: TGTGCCAGCAGCCTGGGACAGGGCACTGGCTACACCTTC
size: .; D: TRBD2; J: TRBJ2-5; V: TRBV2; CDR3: CASSEALAGTETQYF; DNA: TGTGCCAGCAGCGAGGCACTAGCGGGTACGGAGACCCAGTACTTC
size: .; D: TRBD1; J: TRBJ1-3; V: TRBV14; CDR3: CASSPQGYSGNTIYF; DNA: TGTGCCAGCAGCCCACAGGGGTACTCTGGAAACACCATATATTTT
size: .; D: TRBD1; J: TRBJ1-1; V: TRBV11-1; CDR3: CASSSGQGYTEAFF; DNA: TGTGCCAGCAGCTCAGGACAGGGTTACACTGAAGCTTTCTTT
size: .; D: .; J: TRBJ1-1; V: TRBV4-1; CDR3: CASSQARRAAEGDTEAFF; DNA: TGCGCCAGCAGCCAAGCTCGACGGGCAGCCGAAGGGGACACTGAAGCTTTCTTT
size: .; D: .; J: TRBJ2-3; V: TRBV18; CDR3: CASSPRIGRANSDTQYF; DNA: TGTGCCAGCTCACCACGGATTGGCAGGGCAAACTCTGATACGCAGTATTTT
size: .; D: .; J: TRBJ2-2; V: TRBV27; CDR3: CASSPRGQTVTGELFF; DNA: TGTGCCAGCAGTCCCCGGGGGCAGACAGTCACCGGGGAGCTGTTTTTT
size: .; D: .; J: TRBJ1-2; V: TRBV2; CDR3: CASSGVQGRGYTF; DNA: TGTGCCAGCAGTGGTGTACAGGGCAGGGGCTACACCTTC
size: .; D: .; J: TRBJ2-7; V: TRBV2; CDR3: CASSMTEYEQYF; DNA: TGTGCCAGCAGTATGACAGAGTACGAGCAGTACTTC
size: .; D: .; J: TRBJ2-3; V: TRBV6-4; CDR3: CASSDSWESDTQYF; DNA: TGTGCCAGCAGTGACTCCTGGGAGAGCGATACGCAGTATTTT
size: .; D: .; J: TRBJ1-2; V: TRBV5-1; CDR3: CASSLEQNYGYTF; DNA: TGCGCCAGCAGCTTGGAACAGAACTATGGCTACACCTTC
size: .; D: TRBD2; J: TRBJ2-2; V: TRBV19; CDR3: CASSIGPSGGELFF; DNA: TGTGCCAGTAGTATAGGGCCTAGCGGCGGGGAGCTGTTTTTT
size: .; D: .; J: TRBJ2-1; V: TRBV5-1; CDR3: CASSLVLGGSDEQFF; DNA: TGCGCCAGCAGCTTGGTCCTAGGGGGGTCAGATGAGCAGTTCTTC
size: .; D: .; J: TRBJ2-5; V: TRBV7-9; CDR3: CASSFNRWETQYF; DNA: TGTGCCAGCAGCTTCAATAGGTGGGAGACCCAGTACTTC
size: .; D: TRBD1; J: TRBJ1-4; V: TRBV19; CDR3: CASSRGTGDEKLFF; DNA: TGTGCCAGTAGTCGGGGGACAGGGGATGAAAAACTGTTTTTT
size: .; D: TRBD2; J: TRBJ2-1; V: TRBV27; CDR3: CASSLYSGGGNEQFF; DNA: TGTGCCAGCAGTTTATACAGCGGGGGGGGGAATGAGCAGTTCTTC
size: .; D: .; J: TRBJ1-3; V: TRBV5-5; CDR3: CASSLAGDTIYF; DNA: TGTGCCAGCAGCTTGGCTGGGGACACCATATATTTT
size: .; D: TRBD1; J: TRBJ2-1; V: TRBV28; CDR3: CASRDRQGDYNEQFF; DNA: TGTGCCAGCAGAGATCGACAGGGGGACTACAATGAGCAGTTCTTC
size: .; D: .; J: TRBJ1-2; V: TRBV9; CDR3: CASSYSWAGAPGGYTF; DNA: TGTGCCAGCAGCTACTCTTGGGCAGGGGCCCCGGGAGGCTACACCTTC
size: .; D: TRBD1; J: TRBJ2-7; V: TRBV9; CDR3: CASSVTGDSYEQYF; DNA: TGTGCCAGCAGCGTAACAGGGGACTCCTACGAGCAGTACTTC